This T cell receptor beta chain stems from a study of radiation and T cells in renal cell carcinoma. Study-level findings and limits: In blood, top tumor clones expanded by 2 weeks, shrinking by 4.

The time point denotes: blood 4 weeks post-SBRT, at nephrectomy. As to treatment: 15 Gy SBRT to primary tumor, nephrectomy 4 weeks later. The patient's renal cell carcinoma had clear cell pathology. Germline CDR1 reads SNHLY; CDR2 reads FYNNEI. The J segment lost 7 bases and the V segment lost 5 bases, leaving 13 bases of the junction unmatched. The CDR3 consists of 16 residues. Comment on this clone: Its target is not known.

Using immunoSEQ multiplex PCR, the repertoire was profiled, and TCRdb retains in-frame clones only, with some absent. The sample has some 150,000 clones, about 88% seen once. The chain combines TRBV2 with TRBJ2-5; 10 nucleotides line up with TRBD2. This specimen consisted of blood, obtained from a patient whose treatment included radiotherapy and nephrectomy. This clonotype originated in a woman aged 45-65 years with renal cell carcinoma. The DNA of the CDR3 is TGTGCCAGCAGTCCAACCTTTAGCGGGGGGCGGGGGACCCAGTACTTC. Translated: CASSPTFSGGRGTQYF. The full variable domain, completed using reference TRBV2 and TRBJ2-5, is EPEVTQTPSHQVTQMGQEVILRCVPISNHLYFYWYRQILGQKVEFLVSFYNNEISEKSEIFDDQFSVERPDGSNFTLKIRSTKLEDSAMYFCASSPTFSGGRGTQYFGPGTRLLVL.